Below are 26 T cell receptor beta chains sequenced from a single sample in a study of control samples from healthy donors and cancer patients. Profiling relied on immunoSEQ multiplex PCR, and the TCRdb table lists in-frame clones only, not all of them. The sample has about 130,000 clones, just under 95% seen once. The source material was PBMCs. Receptors originate from a man in his sixties with colorectal cancer.

V and J are TRBV21-1 and TRBJ2-7; the table's D gene call, TRBD2, was not cross checked with the DNA. TRBV21-1 is a listed pseudogene. The CDR3 runs to 14 residues. The CDR3 coding sequence is TGTGCCAGCAGCGAAAGCGGGGGGCTCTGGGAGCAGTACTTC. Translation gives CASSESGGLWEQYF.

The chain combines TRBV24-1 with TRBJ1-5; D is possibly TRBD1 (5 bases). Trimming pared 5 bases from V and 11 bases from J, leaving 15 bases between. The CDR3 contains 13 residues. Germline CDR1 is KGHDR and CDR2 is SFDVKD. The CDR3 reads CATSAGPGGTQHF. The CDR3 DNA follows: TGTGCCACCAGTGCAGGCCCCGGGGGTACCCAGCATTTT.

The chain joins TRBV10-1 to TRBJ1-6, with D possibly TRBD1 on 5 matching bases. This CDR3 has 13 amino acids. Germline CDR1 and CDR2: WNHNN and SYGVQD (reference sequence). V was shortened by 7 bases and J by 8 bases, with 12 bases between the two germline ends. The CDR3 sequence: CASKGAGDSPLHF. DNA for the CDR3: TGCGCCAGCAAGGGTGCGGGGGATTCACCCCTCCACTTT.

This sequence joins TRBV5-8 and TRBJ1-4, with D maybe TRBD1 (6 bases). The length of the CDR3 is 16 residues. Per germline, CDR1 SGHTS and CDR2 YDEGEE. V was pared by 0 bases and J by 8 bases, with 17 bases between. This CDR3 reads CASSLGLGGIREKLFF. The CDR3 DNA follows: TGTGCCAGCAGCTTGGGGTTAGGGGGGATTCGCGAAAAACTGTTTTTT.

J is TRBJ2-1 and V is TRBV7-8, with 13 nucleotides matching TRBD2. J lost 9 bases, V lost 5 bases, and 10 bases had no gene match. The CDR3 contains 16 residues. Per the germline V gene, CDR1 is SGHVS and CDR2 is FQNEAQ. The CDR3 sequence: CASSPGLAGTGSEQFF. The CDR3 DNA is TGTGCCAGCAGCCCGGGACTAGCGGGGACGGGGAGTGAGCAGTTCTTC.

The count of this clone is one. V gene TRBV2 combines with J gene TRBJ1-1; 8 bases are a match to TRBD1. This CDR3 has 14 amino acids. Trimming took 5 bases from V and 1 from J; bases not matched to a gene: 3. Germline CDR1 reads SNHLY; CDR2 reads FYNNEI. CDR3 loop: CASSLGQGNTEAFF. Written as DNA, the CDR3 is TGTGCCAGCAGTCTAGGACAGGGGAACACTGAAGCTTTCTTT.

The chain has TRBV2 and TRBJ2-3; D gene uncertain. This CDR3 has 16 residues. Trimming shortened V by 5 bases and J by 0 bases, and 15 bases separated the two germline ends. CDR1 is SNHLY, CDR2 FYNNEI, per germline. CDR3 DNA: TGTGCCAGCAGTCGACGAGAAATAGCTAGCACAGATACGCAGTATTTT. This codes for CASSRREIASTDTQYF.

The chain couples TRBV29-1 to TRBJ1-5; the D is unclear. Deletions cut 4 bases from V and 7 bases from J, with 14 bases between. Germline CDR1 is SQVTM and CDR2 is ANQGSEA. This CDR3 is built from 13 residues. The CDR3: CSVGSREGQPQHF. CDR3 nucleotides: TGCAGCGTTGGGAGCAGAGAGGGCCAGCCCCAGCATTTT.

This chain uses TRBV3-1 (or the pseudogene TRBV3-2) with TRBJ1-2, with 7 bases that match TRBD1. In germline, CDR1 is LGHDT, CDR2 YNNKEL (reference sequence). Losses at the gene ends were 4 bases for V and 3 bases for J; bases not matched to a gene: 8. CDR3 length: 15 amino acids. The CDR3 DNA reads TGTGCCAGCAGCCCTAGACAGGGAATAGACTATGGCTACACCTTC. Translated: CASSPRQGIDYGYTF.

This clone was seen just once. V usage is TRBV5-8 and J usage is TRBJ2-1, with D perhaps matching TRBD2 (6 bases). The CDR3 extends over 16 amino acids. Germline V gives CDR1 SGHTS, CDR2 YDEGEE. The germline V and J ends were trimmed by 7 bases and 6 bases, with 23 bases remaining between them. The CDR3 reads CASATPQLGGFNEQFF. CDR3 sequence (DNA): TGTGCCAGCGCCACTCCCCAGCTGGGGGGATTCAATGAGCAGTTCTTC.

The chain recombines TRBV18 with TRBJ1-5, with 8 bases fitting TRBD1. V was pared by 3 bases and J by 7 bases, with 11 bases of the junction left unmatched. The CDR3 is 16 residues long. The germline V gene has CDR1 KGHSH and CDR2 LQKENI. CDR3 nucleotide sequence: TGTGCCAGCTCACCCACGGAGACAGGGGATAAGCAGCCCCAGCATTTT. This sequence encodes CASSPTETGDKQPQHF.

The chain couples TRBV2 to TRBJ1-5; D possibly corresponds to TRBD1 (5 bases). Trimming took 2 bases from V and 3 from J, leaving 8 bases between them. The CDR3 totals 14 residues. Germline V gives CDR1 SNHLY, CDR2 FYNNEI. CDR3 region: CASSELTANQPQHF. CDR3 DNA sequence: TGTGCCAGCAGTGAACTGACAGCCAATCAGCCCCAGCATTTT.

This rearrangement joins TRBV2 to TRBJ1-6; D uncertain. The CDR3 is made up of 13 amino acids. V was clipped by 6 bases and J by 8 bases, with 11 bases between them. Germline V gene data show CDR1 as SNHLY and CDR2 as FYNNEI. For the CDR3, the DNA is TGTGCCAGCAGGGCTGGGTTCGATTCACCCCTCCACTTT. Translated: CASRAGFDSPLHF.

The gene calls are TRBV6-5 and TRBJ1-1, with TRBD1 as a possible D gene (5 bases). Trimming pared 10 bases from V and 5 bases from J, leaving 17 bases between. There are 13 residues in the CDR3. Germline lookup yields CDR1 MNHEY and CDR2 SVGAGI. The CDR3 bases are TGTGCCACCTGCTGGGGTGAGGGGACTGAAGCTTTCTTT. Translation: CATCWGEGTEAFF.

DNA of the CDR3: TGCGCCAGCAGCCCGCCAAGCTCCTACGAGCAGTACTTC. This encodes CASSPPSSYEQYF. The chain joins TRBV5-1 to TRBJ2-7; no definite D call. Germline loops: CDR1 SGHRS, CDR2 YFSETQ. Trimming removed 4 bases at V and 0 bases at J, with 8 bases between. CDR3 length: 13 amino acids.

This clone is a singleton in its sample. The rearrangement links TRBV3-1 (or the pseudogene TRBV3-2) to TRBJ2-2; TRBD1 might be the D (6 bases). Deletions cut 3 bases from V and 5 bases from J, with 7 bases between. Germline CDR1 and CDR2: LGHDT and YNNKEL (reference sequence). This CDR3 is 13 amino acids long. The CDR3 reads CASSQQGTGELFF. CDR3 sequence (DNA): TGTGCCAGCAGCCAGCAGGGGACCGGGGAGCTGTTTTTT.

The gene calls are TRBV9 and TRBJ2-1; the D is unclear. The CDR3 has 13 amino acids. CDR1 is SGDLS and CDR2 is YYNGEE in the germline V gene. V lost 0 bases and J lost 9, with 10 bases in between. The CDR3 here is CASSVVEVTEQFF. The CDR3 DNA is TGTGCCAGCAGCGTAGTCGAAGTGACTGAGCAGTTCTTC.

This chain joins TRBV5-8 and TRBJ1-1, with D tentatively TRBD1 (6 bases). The CDR3 is 13 residues long. V shed 0 bases and J shed 11 bases, with 14 bases lying between them. Germline-derived CDR1 and CDR2 are SGHTS and YDEGEE. The CDR3 loop reads CASSLVRGTGAFF. The DNA for the CDR3 is TGTGCCAGCAGCTTGGTTAGGGGGACGGGGGCTTTCTTT.

The J gene is TRBJ1-6, the V gene TRBV27; TRBD1 is a possible D gene (5 bases). The CDR3 totals 17 residues. Trimming cost V 5 bases and J 0 bases, with 14 bases left between them. CDR1 MNHEY and CDR2 SMNVEV come from the germline V gene (reference sequence). The CDR3 loop reads CASSPLGGSSYNSPLHF. The CDR3, as DNA: TGTGCCAGCAGTCCCCTCGGGGGTAGCTCCTATAATTCACCCCTCCACTTT.

This chain uses TRBV19 with TRBJ1-2; D might be TRBD1 (5 bases). The CDR3 has 15 residues. The V gene lost 1 base and the J gene lost 1 base, with 10 bases spanning the gap. Germline CDR1 LNHDA, CDR2 SQIVND (reference sequence). In DNA form, the CDR3 reads TGTGCCAGTAGTATAGGAAGACAGCTTAACTATGGCTACACCTTC. Its translation is CASSIGRQLNYGYTF.

The CDR3 bases are TGCGCCAGCAGCTTGGATGGACAGGGCGTAAAGACCCAGTACTTC. As protein: CASSLDGQGVKTQYF. The rearrangement joins TRBV5-1 to TRBJ2-5; TRBD1 matches at 8 bases. The germline CDR1 and CDR2 sequences are SGHRS and YFSETQ. The length of the CDR3 is 15 residues. After removal of 0 bases from V and 6 bases from J, the junction contained 7 bases not matched to a gene.

The rearrangement uses TRBV11-3 and TRBJ2-1, with TRBD2 identical over 8 bases. The CDR3 length is 13 residues. Germline V gives CDR1 SGHNT, CDR2 YENEEA. Losses at the gene ends were 2 bases for V and 12 bases for J; bases not matched to a gene: 6. The CDR3 DNA reads as TGTGCCAGCAGCTTAAACCTCGCGGGGGGGCAGTTCTTC. Encoded protein: CASSLNLAGGQFF.

The V gene is TRBV23-1, the J gene TRBJ1-1; 9 bases fit TRBD1. TRBV23-1 falls under the ORF class, with uncertain function. This CDR3 has 13 amino acids. V shed 7 bases, J shed 6 bases, and the junction held 6 bases outside the gene matches. For the CDR3, the DNA is TGCGCCAGCACCTTAGGACAGGGGTCTGAAGCTTTCTTT. Translation: CASTLGQGSEAFF.

The V gene is TRBV27, the J gene TRBJ2-7; 7 bases agree with TRBD1. V dropped 3 bases and J dropped 4; count of bases not matched to a gene: 9. This CDR3 comprises 15 residues. Germline V gene data show CDR1 as MNHEY and CDR2 as SMNVEV (reference sequence). DNA of the CDR3: TGTGCCAGCAGTTTTACGGACAGGCCGCCTTACGAGCAGTACTTC. As protein: CASSFTDRPPYEQYF.

The rearrangement links TRBV7-2 to TRBJ1-1; the D gene is possibly TRBD1 (6 bases). Germline values: CDR1 SGHTA, CDR2 FQGNSA. V lost 1 base and J lost 12, with 18 bases in between. This CDR3 is 14 amino acids long. CDR3 sequence: CASSLGAGWGATFF. DNA for the CDR3: TGTGCCAGCAGCTTAGGGGCGGGATGGGGGGCAACTTTCTTT.

The V call is TRBV27, the J call TRBJ2-3, with D maybe TRBD2 (7 bases). V lost 7 bases and J 3 bases, leaving 17 bases between the germline ends. CDR3 length: 15 amino acids. From germline, CDR1 is MNHEY and CDR2 SMNVEV (reference sequence). The chain's CDR3 is CASTRGTLATDTQYF. The CDR3 DNA sequence: TGTGCCAGCACCCGGGGGACACTAGCGACAGATACGCAGTATTTT.